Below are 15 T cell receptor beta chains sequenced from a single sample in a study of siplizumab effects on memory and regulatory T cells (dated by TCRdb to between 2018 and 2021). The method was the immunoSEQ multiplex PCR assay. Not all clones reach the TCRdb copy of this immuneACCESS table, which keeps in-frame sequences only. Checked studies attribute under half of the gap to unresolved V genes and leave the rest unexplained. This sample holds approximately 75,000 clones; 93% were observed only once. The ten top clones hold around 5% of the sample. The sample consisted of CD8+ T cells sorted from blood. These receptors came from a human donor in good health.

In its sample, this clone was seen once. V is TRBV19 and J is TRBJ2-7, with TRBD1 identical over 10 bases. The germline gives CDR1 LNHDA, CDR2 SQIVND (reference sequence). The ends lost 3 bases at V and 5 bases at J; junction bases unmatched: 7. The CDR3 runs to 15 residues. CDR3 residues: CASSIGGTGAHEQYF. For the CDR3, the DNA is TGTGCCAGTAGTATTGGTGGGACAGGGGCCCACGAGCAGTACTTC.

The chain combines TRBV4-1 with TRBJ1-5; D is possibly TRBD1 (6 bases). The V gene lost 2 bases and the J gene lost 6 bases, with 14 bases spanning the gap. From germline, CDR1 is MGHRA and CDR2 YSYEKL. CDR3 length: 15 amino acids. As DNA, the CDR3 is TGCGCCAGCAGCCAATCTCAGGGGTTAGGTCAGCCCCAGCATTTT. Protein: CASSQSQGLGQPQHF.

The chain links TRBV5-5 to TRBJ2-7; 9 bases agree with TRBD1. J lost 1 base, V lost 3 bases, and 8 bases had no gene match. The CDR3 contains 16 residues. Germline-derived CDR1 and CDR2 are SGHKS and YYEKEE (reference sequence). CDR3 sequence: CASSSTVGTGSYEQYF. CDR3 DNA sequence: TGTGCCAGCAGCTCAACCGTGGGGACAGGGTCCTACGAGCAGTACTTC.

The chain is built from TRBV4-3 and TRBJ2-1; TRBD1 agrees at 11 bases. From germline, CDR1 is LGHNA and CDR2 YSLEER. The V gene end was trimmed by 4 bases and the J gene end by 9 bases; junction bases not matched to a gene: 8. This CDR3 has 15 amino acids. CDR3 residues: CASSPTWTGGLEQFF. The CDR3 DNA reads TGCGCCAGCAGCCCGACGTGGACAGGGGGCCTTGAGCAGTTCTTC.

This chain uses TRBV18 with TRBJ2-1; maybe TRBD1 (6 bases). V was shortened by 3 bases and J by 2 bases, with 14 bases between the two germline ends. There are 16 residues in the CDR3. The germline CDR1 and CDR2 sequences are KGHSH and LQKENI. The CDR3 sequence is CASSPLDRTAYNEQFF. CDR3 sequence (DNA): TGTGCCAGCTCACCCCTGGACAGAACAGCCTACAATGAGCAGTTCTTC.

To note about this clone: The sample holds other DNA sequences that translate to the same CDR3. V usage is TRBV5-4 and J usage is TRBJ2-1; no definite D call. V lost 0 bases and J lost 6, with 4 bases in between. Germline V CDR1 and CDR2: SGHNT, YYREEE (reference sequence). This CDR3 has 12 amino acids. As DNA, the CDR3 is TGTGCCAGCAGCTTGGCGGTCAATGAGCAGTTCTTC. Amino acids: CASSLAVNEQFF.

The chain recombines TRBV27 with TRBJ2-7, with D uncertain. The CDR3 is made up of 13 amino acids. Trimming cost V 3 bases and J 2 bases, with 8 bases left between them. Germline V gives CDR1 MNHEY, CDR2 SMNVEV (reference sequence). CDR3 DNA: TGTGCCAGCAGTTTGACGACGGCCTACGAGCAGTACTTC. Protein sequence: CASSLTTAYEQYF.

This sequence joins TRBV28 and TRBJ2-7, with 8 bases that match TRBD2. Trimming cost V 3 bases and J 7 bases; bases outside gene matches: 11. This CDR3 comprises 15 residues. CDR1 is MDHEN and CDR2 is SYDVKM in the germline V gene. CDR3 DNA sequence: TGTGCCAGCAGTTTTGCCGGGGGGGCTTCTGTAGAGCAGTACTTC. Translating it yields CASSFAGGASVEQYF.

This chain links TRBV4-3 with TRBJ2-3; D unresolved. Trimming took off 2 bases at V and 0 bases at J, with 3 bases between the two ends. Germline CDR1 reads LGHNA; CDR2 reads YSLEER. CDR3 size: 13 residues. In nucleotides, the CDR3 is TGCGCCAGCAGCCAACTCAGCACAGATACGCAGTATTTT. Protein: CASSQLSTDTQYF.

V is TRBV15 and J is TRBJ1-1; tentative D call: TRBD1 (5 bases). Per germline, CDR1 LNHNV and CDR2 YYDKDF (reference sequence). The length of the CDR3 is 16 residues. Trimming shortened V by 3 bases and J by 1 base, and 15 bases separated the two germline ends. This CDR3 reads CATSREEGSANTEAFF. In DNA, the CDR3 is TGTGCCACCAGCAGGGAGGAGGGGAGCGCGAACACTGAAGCTTTCTTT.

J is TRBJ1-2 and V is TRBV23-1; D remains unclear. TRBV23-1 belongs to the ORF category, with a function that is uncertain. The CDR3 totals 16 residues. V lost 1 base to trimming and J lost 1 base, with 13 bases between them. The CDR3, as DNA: TGCGCCAGCAGTCAATTTAGGGTCGAGTTTAACTATGGCTACACCTTC. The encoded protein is CASSQFRVEFNYGYTF.

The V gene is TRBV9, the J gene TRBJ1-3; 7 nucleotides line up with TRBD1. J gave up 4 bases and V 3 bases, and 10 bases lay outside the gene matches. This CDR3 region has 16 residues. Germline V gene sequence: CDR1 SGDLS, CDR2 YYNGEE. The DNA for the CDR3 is TGTGCCAGCAGCGCTACAACAGGGGTGAGAGGAAACACCATATATTTT. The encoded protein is CASSATTGVRGNTIYF.

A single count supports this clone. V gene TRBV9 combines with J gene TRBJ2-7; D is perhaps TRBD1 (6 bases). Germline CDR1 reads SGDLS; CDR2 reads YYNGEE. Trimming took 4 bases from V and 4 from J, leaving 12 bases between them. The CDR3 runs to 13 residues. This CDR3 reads CASSPGVGYEQYF. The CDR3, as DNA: TGTGCCAGCAGCCCAGGGGTAGGGTACGAGCAGTACTTC.

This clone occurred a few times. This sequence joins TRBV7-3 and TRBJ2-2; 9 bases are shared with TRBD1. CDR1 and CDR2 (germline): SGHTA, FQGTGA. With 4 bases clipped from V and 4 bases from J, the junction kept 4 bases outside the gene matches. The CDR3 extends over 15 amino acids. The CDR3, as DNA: TGTGCCAGCAGCTCTTGGACAGGGGCCACCGGGGAGCTGTTTTTT. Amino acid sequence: CASSSWTGATGELFF.

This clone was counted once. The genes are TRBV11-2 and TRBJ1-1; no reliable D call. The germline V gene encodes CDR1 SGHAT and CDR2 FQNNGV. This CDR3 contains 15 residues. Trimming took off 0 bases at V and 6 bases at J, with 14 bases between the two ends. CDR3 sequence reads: CASSLDLGAAPEAFF. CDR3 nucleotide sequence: TGTGCCAGCAGCTTAGATTTGGGCGCAGCACCTGAAGCTTTCTTT. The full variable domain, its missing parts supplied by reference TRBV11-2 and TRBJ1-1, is EAGVAQSPRYKIIEKRQSVAFWCNPISGHATLYWYQQILGQGPKLLIQFQNNGVVDDSQLPKDRFSAERLKGVDSTLKIQPAKLEDSAVYLCASSLDLGAAPEAFFGQGTRLTVV.